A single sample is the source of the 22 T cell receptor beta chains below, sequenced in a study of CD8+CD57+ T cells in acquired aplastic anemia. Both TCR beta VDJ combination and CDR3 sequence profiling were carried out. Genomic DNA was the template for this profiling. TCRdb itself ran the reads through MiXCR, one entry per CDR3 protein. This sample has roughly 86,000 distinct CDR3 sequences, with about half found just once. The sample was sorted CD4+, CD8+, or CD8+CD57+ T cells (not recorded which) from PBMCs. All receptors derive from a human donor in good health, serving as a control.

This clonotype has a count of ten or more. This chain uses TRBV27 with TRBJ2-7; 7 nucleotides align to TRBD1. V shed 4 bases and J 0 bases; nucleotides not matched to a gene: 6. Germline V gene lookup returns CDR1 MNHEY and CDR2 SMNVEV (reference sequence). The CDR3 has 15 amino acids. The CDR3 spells CASSSTGRSSYEQYF. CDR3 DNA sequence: TGTGCCAGCAGTTCGACAGGGCGTAGCTCCTACGAGCAGTACTTC.

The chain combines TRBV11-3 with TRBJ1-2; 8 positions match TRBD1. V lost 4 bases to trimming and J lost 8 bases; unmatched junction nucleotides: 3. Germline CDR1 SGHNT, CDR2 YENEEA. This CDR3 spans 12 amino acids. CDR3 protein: CASSSGGNGYTF. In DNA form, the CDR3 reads TGTGCCAGCAGCTCAGGGGGCAACGGCTACACCTTC.

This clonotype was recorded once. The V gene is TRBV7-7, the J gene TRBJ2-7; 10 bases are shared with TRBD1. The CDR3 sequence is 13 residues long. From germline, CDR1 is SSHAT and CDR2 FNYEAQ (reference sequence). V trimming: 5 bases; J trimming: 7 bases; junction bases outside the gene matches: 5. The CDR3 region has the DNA TGTGCCAGCAGCCCCGGGACAGGGGAGGAGCAGTACTTC. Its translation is CASSPGTGEEQYF. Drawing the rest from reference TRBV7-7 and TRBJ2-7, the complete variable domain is GAGVSQSPRYKVTKRGQDVTLRCDPISSHATLYWYQQALGQGPEFLTYFNYEAQPDKSGLPSDRFSAERPEGSISTLTIQRTEQRDSAMYRCASSPGTGEEQYFGPGTRLTVT.

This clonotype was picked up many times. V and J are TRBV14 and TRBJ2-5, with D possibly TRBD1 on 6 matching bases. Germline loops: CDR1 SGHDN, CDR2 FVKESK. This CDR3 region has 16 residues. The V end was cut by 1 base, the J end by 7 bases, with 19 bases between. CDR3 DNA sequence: TGTGCCAGCAGCCAAGGGGGGCCGTCCTTTTTGGGGACCCAGTACTTC. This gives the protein CASSQGGPSFLGTQYF. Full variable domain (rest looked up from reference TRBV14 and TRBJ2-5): EAGVTQFPSHSVIEKGQTVTLRCDPISGHDNLYWYRRVMGKEIKFLLHFVKESKQDESGMPNNRFLAERTGGTYSTLKVQPAELEDSGVYFCASSQGGPSFLGTQYFGPGTRLLVL.

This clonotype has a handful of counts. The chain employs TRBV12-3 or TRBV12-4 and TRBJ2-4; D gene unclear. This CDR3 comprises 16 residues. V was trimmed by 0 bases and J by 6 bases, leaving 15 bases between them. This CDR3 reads CASSLALYHVGNIQYF. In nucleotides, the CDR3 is TGTGCCAGCAGTTTAGCGCTTTATCATGTAGGAAACATTCAGTACTTC.

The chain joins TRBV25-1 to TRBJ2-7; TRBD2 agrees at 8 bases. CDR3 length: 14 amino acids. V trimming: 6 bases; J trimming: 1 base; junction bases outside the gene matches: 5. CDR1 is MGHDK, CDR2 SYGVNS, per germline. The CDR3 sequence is CASSGGDLSYEQYF. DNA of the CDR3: TGTGCCAGCAGCGGGGGGGACCTTTCCTACGAGCAGTACTTC.

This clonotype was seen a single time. CDR3 DNA sequence: TGCGCCAGCAGCCAAGATTCAGGGACAGGGCTGTTCGAGCAGTACTTC. This translates into CASSQDSGTGLFEQYF. The chain employs TRBV4-1 and TRBJ2-7; 9 bases are shared with TRBD1. V dropped 0 bases and J dropped 6; count of bases not matched to a gene: 9. Germline-derived CDR1 and CDR2 are MGHRA and YSYEKL. This CDR3 is 16 amino acids long.

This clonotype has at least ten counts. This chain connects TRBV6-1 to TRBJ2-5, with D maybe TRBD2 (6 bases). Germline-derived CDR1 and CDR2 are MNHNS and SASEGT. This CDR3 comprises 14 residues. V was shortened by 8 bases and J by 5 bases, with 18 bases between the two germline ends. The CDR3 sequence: CASGQRASVETQYF. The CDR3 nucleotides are TGTGCCAGCGGCCAACGGGCTAGCGTCGAGACCCAGTACTTC.

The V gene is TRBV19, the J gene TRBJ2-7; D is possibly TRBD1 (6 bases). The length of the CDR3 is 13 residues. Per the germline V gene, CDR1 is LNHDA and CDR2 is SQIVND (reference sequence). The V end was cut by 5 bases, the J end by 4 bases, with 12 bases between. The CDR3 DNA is TGTGCCAGTAGTGATACAGGGTCTTACGAGCAGTACTTC. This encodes CASSDTGSYEQYF.

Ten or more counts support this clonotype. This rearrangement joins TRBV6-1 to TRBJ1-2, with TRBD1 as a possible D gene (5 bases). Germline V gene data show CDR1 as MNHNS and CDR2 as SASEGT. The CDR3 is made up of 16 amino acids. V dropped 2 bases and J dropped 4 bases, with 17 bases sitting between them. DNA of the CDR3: TGTGCCAGCAGTGAATTCACAGCCCGGCAGGGCTATGGCTACACCTTC. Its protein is CASSEFTARQGYGYTF.

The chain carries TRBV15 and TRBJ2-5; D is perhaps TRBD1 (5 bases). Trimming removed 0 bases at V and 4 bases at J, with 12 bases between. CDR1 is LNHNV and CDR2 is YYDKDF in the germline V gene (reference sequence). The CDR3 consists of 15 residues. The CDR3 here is CATSRERSGSETQYF. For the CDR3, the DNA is TGTGCCACCAGCAGAGAGCGTTCAGGGTCAGAGACCCAGTACTTC.

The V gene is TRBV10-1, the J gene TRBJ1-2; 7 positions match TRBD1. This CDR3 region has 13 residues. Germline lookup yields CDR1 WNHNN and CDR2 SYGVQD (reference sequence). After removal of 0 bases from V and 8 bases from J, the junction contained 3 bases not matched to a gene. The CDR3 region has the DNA TGCGCCAGCAGTGAGTCGGTGACAGGGGGCTACACCTTC. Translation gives CASSESVTGGYTF.

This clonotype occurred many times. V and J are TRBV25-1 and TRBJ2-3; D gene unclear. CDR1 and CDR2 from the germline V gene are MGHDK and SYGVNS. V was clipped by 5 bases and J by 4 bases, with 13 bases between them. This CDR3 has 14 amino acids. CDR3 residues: CASSLSIGPDTQYF. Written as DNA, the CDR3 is TGTGCCAGCAGTCTGTCCATAGGTCCAGATACGCAGTATTTT.

The CDR3 DNA sequence: TGTGCCACCAGTGCTTGGGCAGACACTGAAGCTTTCTTT. Translated, it gives CATSAWADTEAFF. The chain joins TRBV24-1 to TRBJ1-1; D is unresolved. Looked up from germline, CDR1 is KGHDR and CDR2 is SFDVKD. The ends were cut back, 5 bases at V and 3 bases at J, with 9 bases in the middle. The CDR3 covers 13 residues.

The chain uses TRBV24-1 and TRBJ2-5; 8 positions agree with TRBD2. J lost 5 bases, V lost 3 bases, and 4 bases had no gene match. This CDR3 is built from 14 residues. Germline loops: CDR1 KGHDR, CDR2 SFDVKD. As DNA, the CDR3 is TGTGCCACCAGTGATACGACGGGAGGGGAGACCCAGTACTTC. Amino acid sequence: CATSDTTGGETQYF.

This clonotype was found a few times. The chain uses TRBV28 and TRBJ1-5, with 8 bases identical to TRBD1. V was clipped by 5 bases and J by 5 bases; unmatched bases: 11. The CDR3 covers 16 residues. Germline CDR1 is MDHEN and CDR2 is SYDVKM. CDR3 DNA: TGTGCCAGCAGTGCGAAGGACAGGGAGGTAGATCAGCCCCAGCATTTT. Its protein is CASSAKDREVDQPQHF. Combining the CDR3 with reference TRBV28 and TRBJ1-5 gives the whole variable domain DVKVTQSSRYLVKRTGEKVFLECVQDMDHENMFWYRQDPGLGLRLIYFSYDVKMKEKGDIPEGYSVSREKKERFSLILESASTNQTSMYLCASSAKDREVDQPQHFGDGTRLSIL.

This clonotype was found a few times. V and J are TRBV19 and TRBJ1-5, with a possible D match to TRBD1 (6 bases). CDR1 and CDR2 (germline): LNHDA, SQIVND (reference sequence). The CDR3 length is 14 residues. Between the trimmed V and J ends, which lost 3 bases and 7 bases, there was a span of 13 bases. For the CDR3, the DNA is TGTGCCAGTAGTATTAGGGGGGCTAAACAGCCCCAGCATTTT. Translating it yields CASSIRGAKQPQHF. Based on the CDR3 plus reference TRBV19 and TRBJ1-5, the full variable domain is DGGITQSPKYLFRKEGQNVTLSCEQNLNHDAMYWYRQDPGQGLRLIYYSQIVNDFQKGDIAEGYSVSREKKESFPLTVTSAQKNPTAFYLCASSIRGAKQPQHFGDGTRLSIL.

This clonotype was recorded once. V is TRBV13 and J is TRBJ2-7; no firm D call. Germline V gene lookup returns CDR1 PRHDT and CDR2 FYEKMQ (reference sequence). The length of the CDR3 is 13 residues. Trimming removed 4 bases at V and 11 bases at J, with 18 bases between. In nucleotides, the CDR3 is TGTGCCAGCAGCTCCTTCGCTAGGTCAACAAAGTACTTC. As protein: CASSSFARSTKYF.

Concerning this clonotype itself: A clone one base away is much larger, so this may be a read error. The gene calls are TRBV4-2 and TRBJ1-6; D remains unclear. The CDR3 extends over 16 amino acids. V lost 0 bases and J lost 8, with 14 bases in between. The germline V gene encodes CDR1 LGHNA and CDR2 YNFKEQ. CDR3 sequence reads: CASSQDVTPLDSPLHF. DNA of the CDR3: TGTGCCAGCAGCCAAGATGTGACCCCCTTGGATTCACCCCTCCACTTT.

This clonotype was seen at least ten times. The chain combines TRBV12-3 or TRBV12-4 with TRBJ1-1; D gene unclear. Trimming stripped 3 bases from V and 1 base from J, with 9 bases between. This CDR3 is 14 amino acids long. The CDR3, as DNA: TGTGCCAGCAGTTTGTCGGACGGGAACACTGAAGCTTTCTTT. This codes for CASSLSDGNTEAFF.

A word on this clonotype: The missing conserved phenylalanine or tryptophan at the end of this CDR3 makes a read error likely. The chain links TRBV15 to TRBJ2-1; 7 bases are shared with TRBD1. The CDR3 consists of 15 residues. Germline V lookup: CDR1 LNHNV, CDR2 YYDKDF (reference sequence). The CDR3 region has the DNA TGCGCCACCAGCAGATTCCGACAGGGAGATTTTGAGCAGTTCCTC. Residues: CATSRFRQGDFEQFL.

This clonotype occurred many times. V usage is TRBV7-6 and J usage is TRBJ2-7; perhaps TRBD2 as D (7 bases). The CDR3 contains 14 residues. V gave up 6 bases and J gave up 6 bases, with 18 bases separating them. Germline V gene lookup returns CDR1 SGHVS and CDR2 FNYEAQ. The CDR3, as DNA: TGTGCCAGCAGTGGGGGGGGCATAGAAAGCGAGCAGTACTTC. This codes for CASSGGGIESEQYF.